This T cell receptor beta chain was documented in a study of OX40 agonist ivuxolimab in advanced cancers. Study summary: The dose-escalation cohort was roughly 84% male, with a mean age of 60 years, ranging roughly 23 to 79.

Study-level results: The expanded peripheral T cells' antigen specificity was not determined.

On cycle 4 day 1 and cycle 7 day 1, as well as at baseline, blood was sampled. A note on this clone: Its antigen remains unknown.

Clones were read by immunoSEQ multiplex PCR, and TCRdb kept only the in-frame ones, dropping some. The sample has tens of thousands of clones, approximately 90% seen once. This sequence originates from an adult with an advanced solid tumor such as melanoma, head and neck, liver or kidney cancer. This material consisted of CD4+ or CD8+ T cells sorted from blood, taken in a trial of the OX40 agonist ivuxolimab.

CDR3 protein: CASGRGLAGMRETQYF. Written as DNA, the CDR3 is TGTGCTAGTGGACGGGGACTAGCGGGTATGAGAGAGACCCAGTACTTC. This chain joins TRBV12-5 and TRBJ2-5; 12 bases line up with TRBD2. The CDR3 runs 16 residues. Trimming at V came to 6 bases and at J to 4 bases, leaving 9 bases not matched to a gene. Germline V CDR1 and CDR2: LGHNT, FRNRAP.